This T cell receptor (beta chain) was documented in a study of blood T cell repertoires in COVID-19. Background on the study: The samples span acute and convalescent COVID-19 from the United States, Italy and Spain. Sources were T cells, B-cell-depleted T cells, or PBMCs; the material itself was cDNA or gDNA.

There are 14 residues in the CDR3. Trimming took 6 bases from V and 9 from J; bases not matched to a gene: 7. Germline V lookup: CDR1 WNHNN, CDR2 SYGVQD (reference sequence). Original analysis: Using reference gene primer amplification, nucleated cell counts were estimated. This table comes from immunoSEQ multiplex PCR, and its TCRdb copy is limited to in-frame clones, with some not included. The D gene and trimming were derived from the DNA, and the V and J assignments and clone size from that table. This table has over 85,000 clones, about 85% appearing once. The sequenced sample consisted of peripheral blood. The clonotype was recovered from a man in his 60s with acute or convalescent COVID-19. The gene calls are TRBV10-1 and TRBJ2-1; 11 positions match TRBD2. CDR3 region: CASRLAGGQSEQFF. CDR3 nucleotides: TGCGCCAGCAGGTTAGCGGGAGGGCAAAGTGAGCAGTTCTTC.